The entry below describes one T cell receptor (beta chain). What it binds is not known. A constant-region primer served to make TCR beta cDNA from about 490 ng total RNA. Three nested multiplex PCR rounds, a slightly modified ARM-PCR, produced the libraries for TCR beta. TRBV1-TRBV30 forward primers and a C-beta reverse primer were used in the first two PCR rounds, which each ran for approximately 11 cycles. TCRdb fed the multiplex PCR reads into MiXCR, producing one record per CDR3 protein. This table holds over 250,000 distinct CDR3 sequences, around 50% found once. Trimming shortened V by 5 bases and J by 0 bases, and 11 bases separated the two germline ends. Germline V gene sequence: CDR1 SEHNR, CDR2 FQNEAQ (reference sequence). This CDR3 is built from 15 residues. They got blood RNA out of unsorted whole blood and also pulled out germline DNA. The patients lived with chronic HBV infection and had not yet received any treatment.

The sample originates from a study of tumor-infiltrating lymphocytes in primary liver carcinoma. Across the study: Participating patients were men and women between 30 and 69 years old. Yields of productive TCRbeta reads ranged from roughly 3.5 to 7.5 million per sample and were similar across tissue types.

Study results and caveats: Relative to tumor region pairs, the tumor-adjacent and tumor-blood pairs showed overlap that was lower.

This receptor was identified in a woman aged 25 to 45 with primary liver carcinoma and hepatitis B virus infection. Sequencing was carried out using peripheral blood. This chain connects TRBV7-9 to TRBJ2-1; tentative D call: TRBD1 (5 bases). CDR3 nucleotide sequence: TGTGCCAGCAGCCGTCGACAGAGCTCCTACAATGAGCAGTTCTTC. It codes for CASSRRQSSYNEQFF.